This T cell receptor beta chain was sequenced for a study of shared clonotypes between healthy human individuals. Regarding this clone: Its antigen remains unidentified.

Study-level points and caveats: Against clonotypes common to all four donors, non-shared ones had lower generation probabilities.

TCRdb's table, derived via immunoSEQ multiplex PCR, lists solely in-frame clones and lacks some. The sample includes hundreds of thousands of clones, around 73% of them seen just once. Negatively enriched CD4+ T cells were divided by CD45RA into naive and memory. Germline V lookup: CDR1 MNHNY, CDR2 SVGAGI (reference sequence). This CDR3 spans 13 amino acids. V lost 6 bases, J lost 3 bases, and 12 bases lay in between. Sequenced input: memory CD4+ T cells sorted from blood. Stated subset: CD45RA-negative fraction. The origin of this receptor is a woman in her twenties or thirties in good health. This chain links TRBV6-6 with TRBJ2-7, with D possibly matching TRBD1 (5 bases). The DNA for the CDR3 is TGTGCCAGCAGACGAATCGACAGCTACGAGCAGTACTTC. It codes for CASRRIDSYEQYF.